Listed here are 12 T cell receptor beta chains from one sample, sequenced in a study of T cell repertoires in cytomegalovirus infection. MiXCR, applied by TCRdb to the reads, yields one record per CDR3 protein. The sample has some 700,000 distinct CDR3 sequences; around 35% are singletons. No antigen has been assigned to these receptors. Sample: cultured PBMCs, taken from culture after CMV antigen stimulation. The receptors here all came from a human donor in good health (CMV status not recorded). Some clones in this sample may be carry-over from other donors' samples.

This clonotype was detected a few times. The rearrangement uses TRBV28 and TRBJ2-7; tentatively, D is TRBD1 (6 bases). The germline V and J ends were trimmed by 6 bases and 4 bases, with 13 bases remaining between them. Germline CDR1 and CDR2: MDHEN and SYDVKM. CDR3 length: 13 residues. The CDR3 DNA is TGTGCCAGCAGCCGGGCCGACAGGTACGAGCAGTACTTC. Its translation: CASSRADRYEQYF. Filled out from reference TRBV28 and TRBJ2-7, the complete variable domain reads DVKVTQSSRYLVKRTGEKVFLECVQDMDHENMFWYRQDPGLGLRLIYFSYDVKMKEKGDIPEGYSVSREKKERFSLILESASTNQTSMYLCASSRADRYEQYFGPGTRLTVT.

This chain links TRBV20-1 with TRBJ2-1, with 10 bases aligning to TRBD1. Germline trimming cut 3 bases from V and 4 bases from J; bases unmatched to any gene: 3. The CDR3 spans 14 residues. Germline CDR1 is DFQATT and CDR2 is SNEGSKA (reference sequence). CDR3 residues: CSARRDRGYNEQFF. DNA of the CDR3: TGCAGTGCTAGGAGGGACAGGGGTTACAATGAGCAGTTCTTC.

This clonotype has a handful of counts. This chain joins TRBV5-4 and TRBJ1-3, with TRBD1 matching over 8 bases. The length of the CDR3 is 18 residues. V trimming: 7 bases; J trimming: 3 bases; junction bases outside the gene matches: 18. Looked up from germline, CDR1 is SGHNT and CDR2 is YYREEE (reference sequence). For the CDR3, the DNA is TGTGCCAGCCGCCCTGGGTCATGGGACAGGCGACATGGAAACACCATATATTTT. Translation: CASRPGSWDRRHGNTIYF.

The chain is built from TRBV18 and TRBJ1-1; 7 bases are shared with TRBD1. The V segment lost 3 bases and the J segment 7 bases; nucleotides outside the gene matches: 11. The CDR3 has 15 amino acids. Germline values: CDR1 KGHSH, CDR2 LQKENI. Here the CDR3 reads CASSPGTVQLFEAFF. DNA of the CDR3: TGTGCCAGCTCACCTGGGACAGTTCAGCTCTTTGAAGCTTTCTTT.

The genes are TRBV12-3 or TRBV12-4 and TRBJ2-7; TRBD2 agrees at 13 bases. The CDR3 extends over 19 amino acids. Germline trimming cut 7 bases from V and 4 bases from J; bases unmatched to any gene: 19. The CDR3 DNA follows: TGTGCCAGCACTCCAGTTTGGAGCGGGACTAGCGGGAAAGTGTACGAGCAGTACTTC. Protein sequence: CASTPVWSGTSGKVYEQYF.

The rearrangement joins TRBV6-2 or TRBV6-3 to TRBJ2-1, with 8 bases matching TRBD2. The V segment lost 5 bases and the J segment 7 bases; nucleotides outside the gene matches: 13. CDR3 size: 16 residues. The germline gives CDR1 MNHEY, CDR2 SVGEGT. This CDR3 is CASSGLSGRETNEQFF. The CDR3 DNA sequence: TGTGCCAGCAGTGGGTTAAGCGGGAGAGAGACGAATGAGCAGTTCTTC.

The chain combines TRBV20-1 with TRBJ2-1; maybe TRBD1 (5 bases). From germline, CDR1 is DFQATT and CDR2 SNEGSKA (reference sequence). The CDR3 has 16 amino acids. The germline V and J ends were trimmed by 6 bases and 0 bases, with 18 bases remaining between them. CDR3 protein: CSAGQGAPSSYNEQFF. For the CDR3, the DNA is TGCAGTGCCGGCCAAGGGGCGCCGAGCTCCTACAATGAGCAGTTCTTC.

At least ten counts were recorded for this clonotype. V and J are TRBV7-2 and TRBJ2-5; no reliable D call. The CDR3 is made up of 13 amino acids. Germline-derived CDR1 and CDR2 are SGHTA and FQGNSA. V lost 5 bases, J lost 5 bases, and 12 bases lay in between. This CDR3 reads CASSIRLGETQYF. The CDR3 DNA reads TGTGCCAGCAGCATACGATTGGGTGAGACCCAGTACTTC.

This clonotype was recorded many times. The J gene is TRBJ1-4, the V gene TRBV7-2; no clear D. This CDR3 comprises 14 residues. The germline CDR1 and CDR2 sequences are SGHTA and FQGNSA. The ends were cut back, 2 bases at V and 6 bases at J, with 10 bases in the middle. The CDR3 region has the DNA TGTGCCAGCAGCTTATACGGGGTAGATGAAAAACTGTTTTTT. Encoded protein: CASSLYGVDEKLFF. Filled out from reference TRBV7-2 and TRBJ1-4, the complete variable domain reads GAGVSQSPSNKVTEKGKDVELRCDPISGHTALYWYRQSLGQGLEFLIYFQGNSAPDKSGLPSDRFSAERTGGSVSTLTIQRTQQEDSAVYLCASSLYGVDEKLFFGSGTQLSVL.

V usage is TRBV7-2 and J usage is TRBJ2-7, with 7 nucleotides matching TRBD2. The CDR3 length is 14 residues. Trimming took 3 bases from V and 5 from J; bases not matched to a gene: 7. The germline CDR1 and CDR2 sequences are SGHTA and FQGNSA. The CDR3 is CASSFMAGENEQYF. DNA of the CDR3: TGTGCCAGCAGCTTTATGGCGGGAGAGAACGAGCAGTACTTC.

A few counts support this clonotype. The genes are TRBV6-1 and TRBJ1-2; D may be TRBD1 (5 bases). The CDR3 contains 13 residues. V shed 5 bases and J shed 13 bases, with 20 bases lying between them. Germline V gene lookup returns CDR1 MNHNS and CDR2 SASEGT. CDR3 sequence: CASSYGGGPRVTF. The CDR3 DNA reads as TGTGCCAGCAGTTACGGTGGGGGACCGAGGGTCACCTTC.

This clonotype was counted between two and nine times. This chain uses TRBV12-3 or TRBV12-4 with TRBJ2-3; maybe TRBD1 (5 bases). The CDR3 length is 14 residues. V was pared by 3 bases and J by 1 base, with 8 bases between. CDR3 coding DNA: TGTGCCAGCAGTTTTCAGGGTGGCACAGATACGCAGTATTTT. This encodes CASSFQGGTDTQYF.